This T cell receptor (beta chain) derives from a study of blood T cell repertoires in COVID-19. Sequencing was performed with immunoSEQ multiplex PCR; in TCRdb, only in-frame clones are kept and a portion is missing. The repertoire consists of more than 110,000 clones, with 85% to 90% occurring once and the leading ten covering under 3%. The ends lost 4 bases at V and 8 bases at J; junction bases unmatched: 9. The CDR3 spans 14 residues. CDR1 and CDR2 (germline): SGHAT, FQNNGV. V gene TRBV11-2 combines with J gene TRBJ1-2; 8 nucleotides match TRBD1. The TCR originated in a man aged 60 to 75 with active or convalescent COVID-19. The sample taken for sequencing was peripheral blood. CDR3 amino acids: CASSSLGQGGGYTF. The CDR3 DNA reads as TGTGCCAGCAGCTCCCTTGGACAGGGCGGCGGCTACACCTTC.